Listed below are T cell receptor beta chains from one sample, sequenced in a study of response to subunit inactivated influenza vaccine. MiXCR, run by TCRdb on the RT-PCR reads, gives a single entry per CDR3 protein. The sample carries about 480,000 distinct CDR3 sequences, under 15% recorded once. This specimen was PBMCs from blood, taken roughly 45 days after vaccination. These receptors were taken from a man between 45 and 60 years old who received an inactivated influenza vaccine. Each CDR3 is given with its conserved first and last residue. A D gene is named only where the DNA matches it firmly. The listing skips clone size in some rows; elsewhere it reads once, few, many or a size class.

V gene,clone size,D gene,J gene,CDR3 DNA,CDR3 protein
TRBV5-6,-,-,TRBJ2-2,TGTGCCAGCAGCTTGGGGCCCACAGGCTTTAGGACCGGGGAGCTGTTTTTT,CASSLGPTGFRTGELFF
TRBV5-1,few,-,TRBJ2-3,TGCGCCAGCAGCCCCAGAGGGGACGGCACAGATACGCAGTATTTT,CASSPRGDGTDTQYF
TRBV5-1,many,-,TRBJ2-1,TGCGCCAGCAGCTTGGGGACCCAGGGCCGAATGTTCTTC,CASSLGTQGRMFF
TRBV7-2,few,-,TRBJ2-5,TGTGCCAGCAGCCCGGGGGTCGGGACCCAGTACTTC,CASSPGVGTQYF
TRBV10-2,many,-,TRBJ1-1,TGCGCCAGCAGTGAGTCGGGGGCTGAAGCTTTCTTT,CASSESGAEAFF
TRBV3-1,-,-,TRBJ1-5,TGTGCCAGCAGCCAACAGGGGATAGGTCAGCCCCAGCATTTT,CASSQQGIGQPQHF
TRBV5-6,few,TRBD1,TRBJ2-7,TGTGCCAGCAGCAGGGGGACAGATTACGAGCAGTACTTC,CASSRGTDYEQYF
TRBV24-1,few,TRBD2,TRBJ2-1,TGTGCCACCAGTGATTTTAGCGGGGGCCACTCCTACAATGAGCAGTTCTTC,CATSDFSGGHSYNEQFF
TRBV29-1,-,TRBD1,TRBJ2-7,TGCAGCGTAGAGGCCCGGGACAGGGATTCCTACGAGCAGTACTTC,CSVEARDRDSYEQYF
TRBV6-2/TRBV6-3,-,TRBD2,TRBJ2-7,TGTGCCAGCAGTTATCTAGCGGGGGGCCATCGTTCCTACGAGCAGTACTTC,CASSYLAGGHRSYEQYF
TRBV30,-,TRBD1,TRBJ1-2,TGTGCCTGGAGTTCTACAGGGGGGAGAGGCTACACCTTC,CAWSSTGGRGYTF
TRBV12-3/TRBV12-4,few,-,TRBJ2-5,TGTGCCAGCAGTTCGACTAAACGGGGAGAGACCCAGTACTTC,CASSSTKRGETQYF
TRBV5-1,few,-,TRBJ1-2,TGCGCCAGCAGGGGTGGGGACATTAACTATGGCTACACCTTC,CASRGGDINYGYTF
TRBV4-1,few,TRBD1,TRBJ2-2,TGCGCCAGCAGCCGGGACAGGGACGGGGCCAAGTACACCGGGGAGCTGTTTTTT,CASSRDRDGAKYTGELFF
TRBV11-2,-,-,TRBJ2-1,TGTGCCAGCAGCTTTTCGGCAGGGTCCCCTTATGAGCAGTTCTTC,CASSFSAGSPYEQFF
TRBV6-1,few,TRBD1,TRBJ2-3,TGTGCCAGCAGACCCAGGGGGCTTAGCACAGATACGCAGTATTTT,CASRPRGLSTDTQYF
TRBV20-1,few,-,TRBJ1-2,TGCAGTGCTAGTGAAACAGGGACCTATGGCTACACCTTC,CSASETGTYGYTF
TRBV28,-,-,TRBJ2-1,TGTGCCAGCAGTTCCACCCCACTAGTCCACGAGCAGTTCTTC,CASSSTPLVHEQFF
TRBV7-9,-,TRBD1,TRBJ1-1,TGTGCCAGCAGGCAGGGACAGCGGAACACTGAAGCTTTCTTT,CASRQGQRNTEAFF
TRBV9,-,-,TRBJ1-3,TGTGCCAGCAGCGCGACCGTGAACTCTGGAAACACCATATATTTT,CASSATVNSGNTIYF
TRBV24-1,few,TRBD1,TRBJ1-1,TGTGCCACCAGTGACGGCAGGGGGGGGACTGAAGCTTTCTTT,CATSDGRGGTEAFF
TRBV10-3,many,-,TRBJ1-1,TGTGCCGCCCGGGGGGAGGTTAACACTGAAGCTTTCTTT,CAARGEVNTEAFF
TRBV10-3,many,TRBD1,TRBJ1-4,TGTGCCATCAGCCCCGGACAGGGGGCCGCTAATGAAAAACTGTTTTTT,CAISPGQGAANEKLFF
TRBV12-3/TRBV12-4,-,-,TRBJ1-1,TGTGCCAGCAGTTTCCAGTCAGGGATAAACACTGAAGCTTTCTTT,CASSFQSGINTEAFF
TRBV11-1,few,-,TRBJ2-1,TGTGCCAGCAGCTTATGGGCTAGCGCCTCAAGAGTGGGGAAGAATGAGCAGTTCTTC,CASSLWASASRVGKNEQFF
TRBV20-1,few,TRBD2,TRBJ2-5,TGCAGTGCTAGACTAGCGGGAGGGGAGACCCAGTACTTC,CSARLAGGETQYF
TRBV7-6,-,-,TRBJ1-1,TGTGCCAGCACCTCCTTGGAGGGAGCTGAAGCTTTCTTT,CASTSLEGAEAFF
TRBV7-9,few,-,TRBJ2-1,TGTGCCAGCAGCTTATATGGGTCGGAGAACAATGAGCAGTTCTTC,CASSLYGSENNEQFF
TRBV5-1,-,TRBD1,TRBJ1-2,TGCGCCAGCAGCTACCATTCACAGGACAGGCGCTATGGCTACACCTTC,CASSYHSQDRRYGYTF
TRBV6-2/TRBV6-3,few,-,TRBJ1-5,TGTGCCAGCAGACGGACAGTTAATAGCAATCAGCCCCAGCATTTT,CASRRTVNSNQPQHF
TRBV20-1,few,TRBD2,TRBJ2-5,TGCAGTGCTAGACCATTCGGGACTAGCGGAGAGACCCAGTACTTC,CSARPFGTSGETQYF
TRBV20-1,few,-,TRBJ2-1,TGCAGTGACAGGGAGTGGAATGAGCAGTTCTTC,CSDREWNEQFF
TRBV5-1,-,TRBD2,TRBJ2-5,TGCGCCAGCAGCTGGACTAGCGGGGGGGCGGAGACCCAGTACTTC,CASSWTSGGAETQYF
TRBV12-3/TRBV12-4,few,TRBD2,TRBJ2-1,TGTGCCAGCACCCCGTCCGGGGGGGCAACCGGCTCCTACAATGAGCAGTTCTTC,CASTPSGGATGSYNEQFF
TRBV29-1,many,-,TRBJ2-1,TGCAGCGTTGAAGGCGGGTTGGGTGTTGGGGCCGACAATGAGCAGTTCTTC,CSVEGGLGVGADNEQFF
TRBV5-1,-,TRBD1,TRBJ2-1,TGCGCCAGCAGCTACTCAGGGGGCGCGGGTACGAATGAGCAGTTCTTC,CASSYSGGAGTNEQFF
TRBV7-8,many,-,TRBJ2-3,TGTGCCAGCAGCTTGGACTACCGGGTCACAGATACGCAGTATTTT,CASSLDYRVTDTQYF
TRBV6-4,many,-,TRBJ2-3,TGTGCCAGCAGTGCAGGGGAAACAGATACGCAGTATTTT,CASSAGETDTQYF
TRBV5-1,many,TRBD1,TRBJ1-1,TGCGCCAGCAGCTCCAACAGGGGAGGATCGGGGGAGGCTTTCTTT,CASSSNRGGSGEAFF
TRBV6-2/TRBV6-3,few,-,TRBJ1-1,TGTGCCAGCAGCTGGACACTTTGGGGGACTGAAGCTTTCTTT,CASSWTLWGTEAFF
TRBV5-1,few,-,TRBJ2-2,TGCGCCAGCAGCAATCCGGGAGCAGGGGATAGCACCGGGGAGCTGTTTTTT,CASSNPGAGDSTGELFF
TRBV5-1,-,-,TRBJ2-3,TGCGCCAGCAGCCGTTCCGGGACATCAAGCACAGATACGCAGTATTTT,CASSRSGTSSTDTQYF
TRBV27,few,-,TRBJ2-1,TGTGCCAGCAGTTCGGCGTCACCTTACAATGAGCAGTTCTTC,CASSSASPYNEQFF
TRBV29-1,-,-,TRBJ2-7,TGCAGCGTTATACAGGGACCTACCTACGAGCAGTACTTC,CSVIQGPTYEQYF
TRBV6-5,many,-,TRBJ2-1,TGTGCCAGCAGTTACCTCGGTCACAATGAGCAGTTCTTC,CASSYLGHNEQFF
TRBV5-1,few,-,TRBJ1-4,TGCGCCAGCAGCTTGGTGGACAAAGAAAAACTGTTTTTT,CASSLVDKEKLFF
TRBV7-6,few,TRBD2,TRBJ2-7,TGTGCCAGCAGCTTAGCGCCGAGCGGGAGGGACTACGAGCAGTACTTC,CASSLAPSGRDYEQYF
TRBV20-1,many,-,TRBJ2-1,TGCAGTGCTAGAGACGACAGGTACACCGACGATGAGCAGTTCTTC,CSARDDRYTDDEQFF
TRBV7-6,many,-,TRBJ2-7,TGTGCCAGCAGCTTAGGGTCTGGGCCCTACGAGCAGTACTTC,CASSLGSGPYEQYF
TRBV20-1,-,-,TRBJ2-7,TGCAGTGCTAGAGATGGGGAGAGGCTAAACTACGAGCAGTACTTC,CSARDGERLNYEQYF
TRBV28,-,-,TRBJ1-2,TGTGCCAGCAGTTTCATAACGGGGGTTAACGGCTACACCTTC,CASSFITGVNGYTF
TRBV2,many,-,TRBJ1-1,TGTGCCAGCAGTTATGACATGAGCAATGAAGCTTTCTTT,CASSYDMSNEAFF
TRBV15,many,-,TRBJ1-5,TGTGCCACCAGCAGAGATCCCTACAGTAATCAGCCCCAGCATTTT,CATSRDPYSNQPQHF
TRBV6-1,few,-,TRBJ1-5,TGTGCCAGCAGTGAGGACAGACTAACCCTTAGCAATCAGCCCCAGCATTTT,CASSEDRLTLSNQPQHF
TRBV6-2/TRBV6-3,many,-,TRBJ2-3,TGTGCCAGCAGTTACTCCAAAGATACGCAGTATTTT,CASSYSKDTQYF
TRBV18,-,-,TRBJ1-2,TGTGCCAGCTCAGCCAGGACAGCGGAATACTATGGCTACACCTTC,CASSARTAEYYGYTF
TRBV20-1,-,TRBD2,TRBJ2-3,TGCAGTGCTAGAGAACCCCGCGGACTAGCGGGAGGGCTAGAAGATACGCAGTATTTT,CSAREPRGLAGGLEDTQYF